This TCR beta chain was identified during a study of T cell repertoires and Cas9 in healthy adults. Background on the study: CD4 and CD8 compartments: SpCas9-reactive T cells profiled for potency, cytotoxicity, lineage. Findings and limits, study-wide: Reportedly, SpCas9-reactive effector T cell proliferation and function were mitigated by SpCas9-reactive Tregs in vitro.

This clone was picked up one time. Its antigen remains unknown. Measured with immunoSEQ multiplex PCR; TCRdb has only the in-frame clones, and not every one. This table has 20,000 to 25,000 clones, 85% to 95% appearing once. The CDR3 has 15 residues. Trimming stripped 5 bases from V and 0 bases from J, with 11 bases between. Per the germline V gene, CDR1 is SEHNR and CDR2 is FQNEAQ (reference sequence). This sequence originates from a human donor in good health. Material: CD4+ effector T cells (CD127+, CD25-, CD137-, CD154-) from PBMCs; culture status not recorded. The rearrangement joins TRBV7-9 to TRBJ2-1; no clear D gene. CDR3 protein: CASSRGQSSYNEQFF. DNA of the CDR3: TGTGCCAGCAGCCGTGGGCAGAGCTCCTACAATGAGCAGTTCTTC.